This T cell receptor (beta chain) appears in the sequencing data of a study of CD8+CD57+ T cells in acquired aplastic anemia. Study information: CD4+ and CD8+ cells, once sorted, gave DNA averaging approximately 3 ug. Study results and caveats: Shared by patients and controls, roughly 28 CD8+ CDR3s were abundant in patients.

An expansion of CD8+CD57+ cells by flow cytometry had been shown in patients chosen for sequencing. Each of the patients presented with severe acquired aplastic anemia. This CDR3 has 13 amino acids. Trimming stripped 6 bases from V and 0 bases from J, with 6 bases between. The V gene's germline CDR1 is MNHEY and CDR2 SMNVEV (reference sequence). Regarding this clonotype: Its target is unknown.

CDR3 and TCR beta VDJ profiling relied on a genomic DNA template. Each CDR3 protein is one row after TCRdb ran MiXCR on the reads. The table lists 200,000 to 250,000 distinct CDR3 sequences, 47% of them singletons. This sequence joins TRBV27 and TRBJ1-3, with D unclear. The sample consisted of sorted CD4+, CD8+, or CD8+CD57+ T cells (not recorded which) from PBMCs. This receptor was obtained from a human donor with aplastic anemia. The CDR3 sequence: CASSPNSGNTIYF. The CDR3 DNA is TGTGCCAGCAGCCCCAACTCTGGAAACACCATATATTTT.